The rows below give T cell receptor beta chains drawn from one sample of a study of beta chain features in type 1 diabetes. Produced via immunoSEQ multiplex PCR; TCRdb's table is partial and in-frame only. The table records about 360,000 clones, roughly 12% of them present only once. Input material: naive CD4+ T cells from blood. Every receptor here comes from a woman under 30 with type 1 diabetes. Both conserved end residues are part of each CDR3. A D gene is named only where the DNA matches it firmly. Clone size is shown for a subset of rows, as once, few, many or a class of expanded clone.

CDR3nt: TGTGCCAGCAGCCCGGGACAGGGGGGAGGCTACACCTTC
CDR3aa: CASSPGQGGGYTF
j_gene: TRBJ1-2
d_gene: TRBD1
abundance: NA
v_gene: TRBV13

CDR3nt: TGCAGCGTTGGCCGGGACAGTAACACTGAAGCTTTCTTT
CDR3aa: CSVGRDSNTEAFF
j_gene: TRBJ1-1
d_gene: TRBD1
abundance: few
v_gene: TRBV29-1

CDR3nt: TGTGCCAGCGGTTCCCGGGCGCAGTATTTT
CDR3aa: CASGSRAQYF
j_gene: TRBJ2-3
d_gene: NA
abundance: few
v_gene: TRBV27

CDR3nt: TGTGCCAGCAGTCCCCGACTAGCGGGAGGACATGAGCAGTTCTTC
CDR3aa: CASSPRLAGGHEQFF
j_gene: TRBJ2-1
d_gene: TRBD2
abundance: few
v_gene: TRBV2

CDR3nt: TGTGCCACCAGCAGACGGACAGGACTTGACGAGCAGTACTTC
CDR3aa: CATSRRTGLDEQYF
j_gene: TRBJ2-7
d_gene: TRBD1
abundance: NA
v_gene: TRBV15

CDR3nt: TGTGCCAGCAGCATTAGACAGGGGGCGGAAGAGCAGTACTTC
CDR3aa: CASSIRQGAEEQYF
j_gene: TRBJ2-7
d_gene: TRBD1
abundance: NA
v_gene: TRBV7-9

CDR3nt: TGTGCCAGTAGTATGGCGGGGACAGGGTACGGCTACACCTTC
CDR3aa: CASSMAGTGYGYTF
j_gene: TRBJ1-2
d_gene: TRBD1
abundance: NA
v_gene: TRBV19

CDR3nt: TGTGCCAGCAGCCACGTACAGGGGGCAAGTTTTAACTATGGCTACACCTTC
CDR3aa: CASSHVQGASFNYGYTF
j_gene: TRBJ1-2
d_gene: TRBD1
abundance: NA
v_gene: TRBV5-6

CDR3nt: TGTGCCTGGAGCGGACTAGCGGACCCCTACGAGCAGTACTTC
CDR3aa: CAWSGLADPYEQYF
j_gene: TRBJ2-7
d_gene: TRBD2
abundance: NA
v_gene: TRBV30

CDR3nt: TGTGCCTGGCAGCGGTCCTACGAGCAGTACTTC
CDR3aa: CAWQRSYEQYF
j_gene: TRBJ2-7
d_gene: NA
abundance: few
v_gene: TRBV30

CDR3nt: TGTGCCAGCAGCGGGCAGAACTCTGGAAACACCATATATTTT
CDR3aa: CASSGQNSGNTIYF
j_gene: TRBJ1-3
d_gene: NA
abundance: few
v_gene: TRBV9

CDR3nt: TGTGCCAGCAGCGTGGGACAGGGCGGGAATCAGCCCCAGCATTTT
CDR3aa: CASSVGQGGNQPQHF
j_gene: TRBJ1-5
d_gene: TRBD1
abundance: few
v_gene: TRBV9

CDR3nt: TGTGCCAGCAGTCCAGGCACAGGGCGGGAGACCCAGTACTTC
CDR3aa: CASSPGTGRETQYF
j_gene: TRBJ2-5
d_gene: NA
abundance: few
v_gene: TRBV6-5

CDR3nt: TGTGCCAGCAGCTTAGTTTGGACTAGCGGGAGCAAGACCCAGTACTTC
CDR3aa: CASSLVWTSGSKTQYF
j_gene: TRBJ2-5
d_gene: TRBD2
abundance: few
v_gene: TRBV11-3

CDR3nt: TGTGCCAGCAGGACGGACAGTTACAACTATTCTACCTTC
CDR3aa: CASRTDSYNYSTF
j_gene: TRBJ1-2
d_gene: NA
abundance: few
v_gene: TRBV28

CDR3nt: TGTGCCAGTAGTGCGCCGACTAGCGGGTACTACAATGAGCAGTTCTTC
CDR3aa: CASSAPTSGYYNEQFF
j_gene: TRBJ2-1
d_gene: TRBD2
abundance: few
v_gene: TRBV19

CDR3nt: TGTGCCAGCCCCGGAGAGGTTTGTGAGACTAGGTTTTACAATGAGCAGTTCTTC
CDR3aa: CASPGEVCETRFYNEQFF
j_gene: TRBJ2-1
d_gene: NA
abundance: NA
v_gene: TRBV27

CDR3nt: TGTGCCACCAGGAGTTACGAGCAGTACTTC
CDR3aa: CATRSYEQYF
j_gene: TRBJ2-7
d_gene: NA
abundance: few
v_gene: TRBV15

CDR3nt: TGTGCCAGCAGCGCATCGACAGAACTAGCCAAAAACATTCAGTACTTC
CDR3aa: CASSASTELAKNIQYF
j_gene: TRBJ2-4
d_gene: NA
abundance: NA
v_gene: TRBV28

CDR3nt: TGTGCCTGGAGTTGGTCAGATTACAATGAGCAGTTCTTC
CDR3aa: CAWSWSDYNEQFF
j_gene: TRBJ2-1
d_gene: NA
abundance: few
v_gene: TRBV30

CDR3nt: TGTGCCTGGAGTGTGCGGACTAGCAGTGAGCAGTTCTTC
CDR3aa: CAWSVRTSSEQFF
j_gene: TRBJ2-1
d_gene: TRBD2
abundance: NA
v_gene: TRBV30

CDR3nt: TGTGCCAGCAGTTACGCGGGTAATTCACCCCTCCACTTT
CDR3aa: CASSYAGNSPLHF
j_gene: TRBJ1-6
d_gene: NA
abundance: few
v_gene: TRBV6-6

CDR3nt: TGCGCCAGCAGATCGGGGCTAGCGGGAGGTCGGTACAATGAGCAGTTCTTC
CDR3aa: CASRSGLAGGRYNEQFF
j_gene: TRBJ2-1
d_gene: TRBD2
abundance: NA
v_gene: TRBV5-1

CDR3nt: TGTGCCAGCAGCTTCCGGGACAGGGGATCCGAGCAGTACTTC
CDR3aa: CASSFRDRGSEQYF
j_gene: TRBJ2-7
d_gene: TRBD1
abundance: few
v_gene: TRBV7-2

CDR3nt: TGTGCCAGCAGCCCCCGACAGGGAAGGAGCACAGATACGCAGTATTTT
CDR3aa: CASSPRQGRSTDTQYF
j_gene: TRBJ2-3
d_gene: TRBD1
abundance: NA
v_gene: TRBV9